This T cell receptor beta chain was profiled in a study of patients and donors after allogeneic stem cell transplantation (dated by TCRdb to 2018 to 2021). Libraries came from RT-PCR. The run used a NextSeq 550. TCRdb ran its own pipeline on the public reads, namely fastp trimming at Q25 and MiXCR clone calling, and kept in-frame beta chains. Rows are combined by CDR3 protein, so each entry shows the most common genes and DNA. The sample contains 800,000 to 1,000,000 distinct CDR3 sequences, roughly 17% of them found a single time. The ten largest clonotypes hold roughly 6% of the sample. The V and J ends are trimmed by 6 bases and 6 bases, leaving 21 bases between them. Counted from cysteine to phenylalanine, this CDR3 has 15 amino acids. Only the CDR3 region is kept as DNA, spanning 45 bases read in frame from base 1. Based on the germline V gene (reference sequence), the CDR1 and CDR2 sequences are DFQATT and SNEGSKA.

In its sample, this clonotype was seen a few times. Its target antigen remains unknown. No qualities accompany the bases; no much larger clone lies one base away. Recombination joined TRBV20-1 with TRBJ2-1, and possibly TRBD2, on 6 matching bases. This receptor was taken from a human donor who was either an allogeneic HSCT recipient or a stem cell or donor lymphocyte infusion donor (not recorded which). It is not recorded whose cells these are; they may come from a transplant donor. The sample taken for sequencing was blood, either unsorted or a sorted T cell fraction (not recorded which). The nucleotide sequence reads TGCAGTGCCCCCAGGGCGGGGCGATGGGCCAATGAGCAGTTCTTC. Translation gives CSAPRAGRWANEQFF.